This T cell receptor beta chain was identified in a study of blood T cell repertoires in COVID-19. This CDR3 has 16 residues. Germline lookup yields CDR1 MGHRA and CDR2 YSYEKL. The ends lost 3 bases at V and 2 bases at J; junction bases unmatched: 5. How the authors handled the data: Reference gene primer amplification yielded estimated nucleated cell counts. The assay was immunoSEQ multiplex PCR, and TCRdb's table has in-frame clones only and misses some. Clonal size and the V and J genes are those of that table, whereas D and trimming came from the DNA. The sample records around 80,000 clones, roughly 80% being singletons.

This receptor was obtained from a human donor in a cohort sampled during active COVID-19. The sequenced sample consisted of peripheral blood. The chain combines TRBV4-1 with TRBJ2-2, with 8 bases aligning to TRBD1. CDR3 sequence reads: CASSHLTGANTGELFF. CDR3 in DNA: TGCGCCAGCAGCCACCTGACAGGGGCCAACACCGGGGAGCTGTTTTTT.